Presented here are 25 T cell receptor beta chains from one specimen sequenced in a study of CD8 T cells in ankylosing spondylitis. TCRdb fed the 5' RACE reads into MiXCR, producing one record per CDR3 protein. In the table there are about 300,000 distinct CDR3 sequences, 11% of which are singletons. Sequenced: blood, either unsorted or a sorted T cell fraction (not recorded which). All receptors come from a female donor with ankylosing spondylitis or in good health (not recorded which).

The V and J genes are TRBV5-5 and TRBJ2-1, with no clear D. Germline CDR1 is SGHKS and CDR2 is YYEKEE (reference sequence). This CDR3 is built from 17 residues. V gave up 3 bases and J gave up 0 bases, with 16 bases separating them. This chain's CDR3 is CASSSNSGLSSYNEQFF. For the CDR3, the DNA is TGTGCCAGCAGCTCCAACTCCGGTCTGAGCTCCTACAATGAGCAGTTCTTC.

In this sample, this clonotype turned up many times. V gene TRBV29-1 combines with J gene TRBJ2-7; TRBD1 or TRBD2 may be the D gene (6 bases each). V was pared by 0 bases and J by 7 bases, with 19 bases between. This CDR3 spans 15 amino acids. CDR1 SQVTM and CDR2 ANQGSEA come from the germline V gene. CDR3 sequence: CSVEEDWGAGREQYF. In nucleotides, the CDR3 is TGCAGCGTTGAAGAAGATTGGGGGGCGGGTCGTGAGCAGTACTTC.

This clonotype came up a few times. The V and J genes are TRBV27 and TRBJ2-2, with D possibly being TRBD1 (5 bases). Germline V gives CDR1 MNHEY, CDR2 SMNVEV (reference sequence). V shed 0 bases and J shed 4 bases, with 9 bases lying between them. CDR3 length: 15 residues. The CDR3 DNA reads TGTGCCAGCAGTTTATCGGGGCTCTCCACCGGGGAGCTGTTTTTT. Its protein is CASSLSGLSTGELFF.

In its sample, this clonotype was seen a few times. J is TRBJ2-3 and V is TRBV18, with D maybe TRBD2 (5 bases). Germline CDR1 reads KGHSH; CDR2 reads LQKENI. V dropped 2 bases and J dropped 5 bases, with 8 bases sitting between them. The length of the CDR3 is 13 residues. This chain's CDR3 is CASSPKDLDTQYF. Here the CDR3 DNA reads TGTGCCAGCTCACCAAAGGACTTAGATACGCAGTATTTT.

This clonotype was seen at least ten times. The chain joins TRBV3-1 to TRBJ2-7, with 7 bases lining up with TRBD1. The CDR3 is made up of 14 amino acids. Germline assignment: CDR1 LGHDT and CDR2 YNNKEL (reference sequence). After removal of 2 bases from V and 3 bases from J, the junction contained 4 bases not matched to a gene. CDR3 bases: TGTGCCAGCAGCCAACTAGACAGGGTCTACGAGCAGTACTTC. Protein product: CASSQLDRVYEQYF.

This clonotype was counted ten times or more. V and J are TRBV7-2 and TRBJ1-3; no firm D call. Deletions cut 5 bases from V and 3 bases from J, with 14 bases between. Germline CDR1 reads SGHTA; CDR2 reads FQGNSA. The CDR3 runs to 15 residues. Written as DNA, the CDR3 is TGTGCCAGCAGCGCCTCGGGTGGTCGTGGAAACACCATATATTTT. This gives the protein CASSASGGRGNTIYF.

This clonotype was counted between two and nine times. The gene calls are TRBV3-1 and TRBJ2-1; no definite D call. The CDR3 length is 15 residues. V lost 4 bases, J lost 7 bases, and 17 bases lay in between. CDR1 is LGHDT, CDR2 YNNKEL, per germline (reference sequence). CDR3 in amino acids: CASSLRAPSGNEQFF. CDR3 sequence (DNA): TGTGCCAGCAGCCTCCGGGCCCCCAGTGGGAATGAGCAGTTCTTC.

V is TRBV20-1 and J is TRBJ2-7; the match to TRBD2 covers 13 bases. CDR1 is DFQATT, CDR2 SNEGSKA, per germline (reference sequence). The CDR3 is made up of 13 amino acids. Written as DNA, the CDR3 is TGCAGCGGGGGGACTAGCGGGGTCTACGAGCAGTACTTC. It specifies CSGGTSGVYEQYF.

J is TRBJ2-3 and V is TRBV6-5; no definite D call. Germline V gene data show CDR1 as MNHEY and CDR2 as SVGAGI. This CDR3 region has 11 residues. V was pared by 6 bases and J by 5 bases, with 6 bases between. CDR3 nucleotides: TGTGCCAGCAGAAGAAGAGATACGCAGTATTTT. It yields the protein CASRRRDTQYF.

The sample holds many counts of this clonotype. The V gene is TRBV4-3, the J gene TRBJ2-7, with unresolved D. The CDR3 is 16 amino acids. Germline V gene sequence: CDR1 LGHNA, CDR2 YSLEER. V was pared by 1 base and J by 0 bases, with 13 bases between. The CDR3 nucleotides read TGCGCCAGCAGCCAAGGCGTAGACACCGACTCCTACGAGCAGTACTTC. Protein sequence: CASSQGVDTDSYEQYF.

Turning to this clonotype: The junction does not match germline at one end; this may be a read error. The rearrangement joins TRBV20-1 to TRBJ2-1; D may be TRBD1 (5 bases). Germline-derived CDR1 and CDR2 are DFQATT and SNEGSKA (reference sequence). The CDR3 sequence is 16 residues long. Here the CDR3 DNA reads TGCTGTGCTGGACACTTCCTTGGCCACTCCGGCAATGAGCAGTTCTTC. It codes for CCAGHFLGHSGNEQFF.

This clonotype was counted only a few times. This chain uses TRBV7-9 with TRBJ2-1; 7 bases match TRBD1. This CDR3 is built from 14 residues. V lost 5 bases and J lost 4; bases outside the gene matches: 5. In germline, CDR1 is SEHNR, CDR2 FQNEAQ (reference sequence). CDR3 sequence reads: CASSARDSYNEQFF. DNA of the CDR3: TGTGCCAGCAGCGCCCGGGACAGTTACAATGAGCAGTTCTTC.

This clonotype was recorded many times. The chain has TRBV20-1 and TRBJ2-7; no definite D call. This CDR3 contains 13 residues. V lost 2 bases to trimming and J lost 2 bases, with 10 bases between them. Germline CDR1 reads DFQATT; CDR2 reads SNEGSKA (reference sequence). Written as DNA, the CDR3 is TGCAGTGCTAGAACACAGCGTACCTACGAGCAGTACTTC. This encodes CSARTQRTYEQYF.

This clonotype was recorded many times. The chain carries TRBV20-1 and TRBJ2-3, with 9 positions matching TRBD2. Germline CDR1 DFQATT, CDR2 SNEGSKA (reference sequence). J lost 3 bases, V lost 6 bases, and 7 bases had no gene match. This CDR3 is 14 amino acids long. The DNA of the CDR3 is TGCAGTGCCCAATATAGCGGGGGTACAGATACGCAGTATTTT. It encodes CSAQYSGGTDTQYF.

This clonotype was seen repeatedly, ten times or more. The V and J genes are TRBV7-9 and TRBJ2-7; D possibly corresponds to TRBD1 (6 bases). The germline V and J ends were trimmed by 5 bases and 7 bases, with 18 bases remaining between them. The CDR3 covers 14 residues. Germline loops: CDR1 SEHNR, CDR2 FQNEAQ (reference sequence). CDR3 coding DNA: TGTGCCAGCAGCCCTGACAGGATTTTGAGTGAGCAGTACTTC. As protein: CASSPDRILSEQYF. Full variable domain (rest looked up from reference TRBV7-9 and TRBJ2-7): DTGVSQNPRHKITKRGQNVTFRCDPISEHNRLYWYRQTLGQGPEFLTYFQNEAQLEKSRLLSDRFSAERPKGSFSTLEIQRTEQGDSAMYLCASSPDRILSEQYFGPGTRLTVT.

This clonotype was detected many times. This sequence joins TRBV7-8 and TRBJ2-7; D unresolved. V lost 1 base and J 4 bases, leaving 17 bases between the germline ends. The CDR3 spans 16 residues. Germline CDR1 is SGHVS and CDR2 is FQNEAQ. In DNA form, the CDR3 reads TGTGCCAGCAGCTTAGATTTCCGGCCTCGGATGTACGAGCAGTACTTC. It translates to CASSLDFRPRMYEQYF.

This clonotype was recorded many times. The chain has TRBV11-2 and TRBJ2-3; D gene ambiguous. V was cut by 3 bases and J by 4 bases, with 8 bases left in between. CDR3 length: 13 residues. CDR1 is SGHAT, CDR2 FQNNGV, per germline. CDR3 sequence: CASSFGTADTQYF. The CDR3 coding sequence is TGTGCCAGCAGCTTTGGCACAGCAGATACGCAGTATTTT.

This clonotype was counted between two and nine times. The rearrangement joins TRBV29-1 to TRBJ2-1; 8 bases map to TRBD1. V trimming: 6 bases; J trimming: 0 bases; junction bases outside the gene matches: 13. Germline lookup yields CDR1 SQVTM and CDR2 ANQGSEA. CDR3 size: 17 residues. CDR3 sequence: CSVKGTGLLNSYNEQFF. CDR3 coding DNA: TGCAGCGTAAAAGGGACAGGACTGCTCAACTCCTACAATGAGCAGTTCTTC.

The chain uses TRBV5-6 and TRBJ2-7; TRBD2 matches at 13 bases. This CDR3 region has 15 residues. In germline, CDR1 is SGHDT, CDR2 YYEEEE. Losses at the gene ends were 6 bases for V and 2 bases for J; bases not matched to a gene: 5. DNA for the CDR3: TGTGCCAGCACCACTGGACTAGCGGGAGCCTACGAGCAGTACTTC. Translating gives CASTTGLAGAYEQYF.

Note on this clonotype: Sequence at one end of the junction differs from germline and may be a read error. The chain has TRBV3-1 and TRBJ2-4; perhaps TRBD2 as D (6 bases). The CDR3 is 15 amino acids. Looked up from germline, CDR1 is LGHDT and CDR2 is YNNKEL (reference sequence). CDR3 bases: TGTGCCACCAGCCTAACTAGCCAAGCCAAAAACATTCAGTACTTC. Its protein is CATSLTSQAKNIQYF.

This clonotype was observed at least ten times. This chain uses TRBV20-1 with TRBJ1-6; D uncertain. Per germline, CDR1 DFQATT and CDR2 SNEGSKA (reference sequence). V was cut by 3 bases and J by 7 bases, with 4 bases left in between. This CDR3 region has 11 residues. This CDR3 reads CSARGNSPLHF. The CDR3 DNA is TGCAGTGCTAGGGGAAATTCACCCCTCCACTTT.

This clonotype appeared many times. The chain links TRBV7-9 to TRBJ2-3, with 10 bases matching TRBD2. Germline V gene sequence: CDR1 SEHNR, CDR2 FQNEAQ (reference sequence). Germline trimming cut 5 bases from V and 1 base from J; bases unmatched to any gene: 3. The CDR3 contains 15 residues. In DNA form, the CDR3 reads TGTGCCAGCAGCGCTAGCGGGGGCCGCACAGATACGCAGTATTTT. Its translation is CASSASGGRTDTQYF.

This clonotype came up many times. This chain uses TRBV20-1 with TRBJ1-1, with 7 bases identical to TRBD1. V was pared by 0 bases and J by 0 bases, with 10 bases of the junction left unmatched. The CDR3 length is 17 residues. Germline assignment: CDR1 DFQATT and CDR2 SNEGSKA (reference sequence). The CDR3 DNA sequence: TGCAGTGCTAGAGACCTAAAGACAGGGCCGATGAACACTGAAGCTTTCTTT. Translation: CSARDLKTGPMNTEAFF.

This clonotype was recorded at least ten times. The chain couples TRBV5-1 to TRBJ2-7; D is perhaps TRBD1 or TRBD2 (5 bases each). Germline V gives CDR1 SGHRS, CDR2 YFSETQ. The CDR3 totals 16 residues. Trimming cost V 4 bases and J 3 bases, with 20 bases left between them. For the CDR3, the DNA is TGCGCCAGCAGCGGAAACCTCGGGACGGAGATCTACGAGCAGTACTTC. Protein product: CASSGNLGTEIYEQYF. Looking up the rest from reference TRBV5-1 and TRBJ2-7 gives the full variable domain: KAGVTQTPRYLIKTRGQQVTLSCSPISGHRSVSWYQQTPGQGLQFLFEYFSETQRNKGNFPGRFSGRQFSNSRSEMNVSTLELGDSALYLCASSGNLGTEIYEQYFGPGTRLTVT.

Comment on this clonotype: With a much larger clone just one base away, this may be a read error. This rearrangement joins TRBV12-3 or TRBV12-4 to TRBJ1-4; D is uncertain. V lost 2 bases to trimming and J lost 7 bases, with 8 bases between them. The CDR3 is 13 amino acids. CDR3 DNA sequence: TGTGCCAGCAGTTTAATGGGGAGTGAAAAACTGTTTTTT. Amino acid sequence: CASSLMGSEKLFF.